These T cell receptor beta chains were read from a single sample in a study of radiotherapy plus CTLA-4 blockade in lung cancer. The table came from immunoSEQ multiplex PCR; TCRdb's copy has only in-frame clones and leaves some out. The table shows around 45,000 clones, with less than 75% occurring only once. Sample: peripheral blood, taken from a patient treated with radiotherapy plus ipilimumab. The receptors come from a human donor with non-small cell lung cancer who had a partial response to radiotherapy plus ipilimumab. Each CDR3 is given with its conserved first and last residue. Each record gives: J gene, V gene, CDR3 length, D gene, clone size, CDR3 DNA, CDR3 protein. A D gene is named only where the DNA matches it firmly. Clone size is stated in some rows and not others, as once, few, many or a class when expanded.

>TRBJ1-1|TRBV12-5|16|TRBD1|few
TGTGCTAGTGGTTTGGGGCAGGGGGTCACGAACACTGAAGCTTTCTTT
CASGLGQGVTNTEAFF
>TRBJ1-6|TRBV4-1|13|-|-
TGCGCCAGCAGCCAAGATCAGGGCTCACCCCTCCACTTT
CASSQDQGSPLHF
>TRBJ2-7|TRBV5-4|15|TRBD2|-
TGTGCCAGCAGCACCCGGACTAGCGGCTCCTACGAGCAGTACTTC
CASSTRTSGSYEQYF
>TRBJ2-1|TRBV7-2|14|TRBD1|-
TGTGCCAGCAGCCAAGGGACAGGAATGAATGAGCAGTTCTTC
CASSQGTGMNEQFF
>TRBJ2-3|TRBV10-3|13|-|-
TGTGCCATCAGGGGCCCTAGCACAGATACGCAGTATTTT
CAIRGPSTDTQYF
>TRBJ1-3|TRBV9|16|-|-
TGTGCCAGCAGCGGCCTTCCGCGAGGGCCTGGAAACACCATATATTTT
CASSGLPRGPGNTIYF
>TRBJ1-5|TRBV5-7|18|TRBD1|-
TGTGCCAGCAGCCACGACAGGGAAACTATTTATAGCAATCAGCCCCAGCATTTT
CASSHDRETIYSNQPQHF
>TRBJ1-2|TRBV6-1|14|-|many
TGTGCCAGCAGTGAAGTGGCAGACGCGAGGGGCTACACCTTC
CASSEVADARGYTF
>TRBJ1-6|TRBV7-2|14|-|-
TGTGCCAGCAGCTTATACCCTGTGAGCTCACCCCTCCACTTT
CASSLYPVSSPLHF
>TRBJ2-3|TRBV10-3|16|TRBD2|-
TGTGCCACGCCTGGGCCGGCTGCGGGGGGCGTAGGTACGCAGTATTTT
CATPGPAAGGVGTQYF
>TRBJ2-7|TRBV25-1|14|-|-
TGTGCCAGCAGGGTGCCGGGACAAGCGGGAGAGCAGTACTTC
CASRVPGQAGEQYF
>TRBJ1-2|TRBV6-6|16|-|-
TGTGCCAGCAGTTACTCGAAAAGAGACGGCGGCTATGGCTACACCTTC
CASSYSKRDGGYGYTF
>TRBJ2-7|TRBV7-9|13|-|-
TGTGCCAGCAGCCTCCCGGGGGTCTACGAGCAGTACTTC
CASSLPGVYEQYF
>TRBJ2-2|TRBV4-2|15|TRBD2|-
TGTGCCAGCAGCCAGGGGGGGTCTAACCCCCGGGAGCTGTTTTTT
CASSQGGSNPRELFF
>TRBJ2-1|TRBV19|15|-|-
TGTGCCAGTCACCCAAGCGAGCGACTGTTGAATGAGCAGTTCTTC
CASHPSERLLNEQFF
>TRBJ1-4|TRBV6-1|14|TRBD1|few
TGTGCCAGCTCACAGGGGGCCCGTAGTGAAAAACTGTTTTTT
CASSQGARSEKLFF
>TRBJ2-1|TRBV11-2|15|-|-
TGTGCCAGCAGCTTAGACACGAGCTCCTACAATGAGCAGTTCTTC
CASSLDTSSYNEQFF
>TRBJ1-1|TRBV19|14|-|-
TGTGCCAGTAGCAGCTGGGGGGAGGGCACTGAAGCTTTCTTT
CASSSWGEGTEAFF
>TRBJ2-3|TRBV10-3|15|TRBD2|-
TGTGCCATCAGTGAGTCGCGGACTAGCGGGGATACGCAGTATTTT
CAISESRTSGDTQYF
>TRBJ2-7|TRBV7-8|16|TRBD1|-
TGTGCCAGCAGCCCACAACCCGGGACAGCGTTATACGAGCAGTACTTC
CASSPQPGTALYEQYF
>TRBJ2-2|TRBV5-1|15|TRBD1|-
TGCGCCAGCAGCCCTGGGACAGCTAGCACCGGGGAGCTGTTTTTT
CASSPGTASTGELFF
>TRBJ1-5|TRBV19|13|-|-
TGTGCCAGTCGGACAGCCCCTAATCAGCCCCAGCATTTT
CASRTAPNQPQHF
>TRBJ2-5|TRBV9|16|TRBD2|-
TGTGCCAGCAGCGCCCGCGGGGGGGCCTCTGGAGAGACCCAGTACTTC
CASSARGGASGETQYF
>TRBJ2-1|TRBV7-9|15|-|-
TGTGCCGGAATACGAGACGGGGTGTCCTACAATGAGCAGTTCTTC
CAGIRDGVSYNEQFF
>TRBJ2-5|TRBV5-6|15|-|-
TGTGCCAGCAGCTTTCGCAGTTCCAGACAAGAGACCCAGTACTTC
CASSFRSSRQETQYF
>TRBJ1-1|TRBV29-1|12|-|-
TGCAGCGTCCATGGGGGGGGGACTGAAGCTTTCTTT
CSVHGGGTEAFF
>TRBJ2-3|TRBV2|13|-|once
TGTGCCAGCAGTGCAAGAGTCACAGATACGCAGTATTTT
CASSARVTDTQYF
>TRBJ1-2|TRBV6-5|14|-|once
TGTGCCAGCAAACCGTCGGGTCTGGGCTATGGCTACACCTTC
CASKPSGLGYGYTF
>TRBJ2-7|TRBV7-2|15|TRBD2|-
TGTGCCAGCAGCTTAGGTCGGACTAGCTCCTACGAGCAGTACTTC
CASSLGRTSSYEQYF
>TRBJ1-5|TRBV6-5|14|-|-
TGTGCCAGCAGTCTAAGCGGGTCTAATCAGCCCCAGCATTTT
CASSLSGSNQPQHF
>TRBJ2-7|TRBV30|15|-|-
TGTGCCTGGTCCCAGCCCGGGAGACTCCTACTCGAGCAGTACTTC
CAWSQPGRLLLEQYF
>TRBJ2-7|TRBV13|14|TRBD1|-
TGTGCCAGCAGCCACCCGACAGGGGGCTACGAGCAGTACTTC
CASSHPTGGYEQYF
>TRBJ1-4|TRBV14|14|-|-
TGTGCCAGCAGCCAAGTCCAGGGGCCGGAAAAACTGTTTTTT
CASSQVQGPEKLFF
>TRBJ1-2|TRBV18|15|-|-
TGTGCCAGCTCACCCCCGGACAGCCCTAACTATGGCTACACCTTC
CASSPPDSPNYGYTF
>TRBJ1-3|TRBV18|15|TRBD1|-
TGTGCCAGCTCACTGACAGGGATAAGTGGAAACACCATATATTTT
CASSLTGISGNTIYF
>TRBJ1-2|TRBV27|13|TRBD1|few
TGTGCCAGCAGTCCGGGACAGGGGAGAGGCTACACCTTC
CASSPGQGRGYTF
>TRBJ2-4|TRBV2|12|TRBD1|-
TGTGCCAGCAGCTCGGGACAGGGAATTCAGTACTTC
CASSSGQGIQYF
>TRBJ1-3|TRBV4-1|17|-|-
TGCGCCAGCAGCCAAGCGGGAGGTCTATTGTCCGGAAACACCATATATTTT
CASSQAGGLLSGNTIYF
>TRBJ1-1|TRBV19|19|TRBD1|-
TGTGCCAGTGTTGCTCCGGGACAGGGATTTTTACGTGAGAACACTGAAGCTTTCTTT
CASVAPGQGFLRENTEAFF
>TRBJ2-3|TRBV2|15|TRBD1|few
TGTGCCTCCACCCCAGGGGACAGGGATAAGAATACGCAGTATTTT
CASTPGDRDKNTQYF
>TRBJ1-2|TRBV7-9|15|-|-
TGTGCCAGCAGTTCCAGGGAGGGGCTGGACTATGGCTACACCTTC
CASSSREGLDYGYTF
>TRBJ1-6|TRBV7-2|15|-|-
TGTGCCAGCAGCCCTGGACCGGTAGCGGGGTCACCCCTCCACTTT
CASSPGPVAGSPLHF
>TRBJ2-2|TRBV11-3|16|-|-
TGTGCCAGCAGCTTAGATGACAGAGGAGGGACCGGGGAGCTGTTTTTT
CASSLDDRGGTGELFF
>TRBJ1-2|TRBV6-5|15|-|-
TGTGCCAGCAGTTCACCACGGAGGGGAGGGAATGGCTACACCTTC
CASSSPRRGGNGYTF
>TRBJ1-5|TRBV6-1|15|-|many
TGTGCCAGCAGTGAAGCGGGAGCCGGCAATCAGCCCCAGCATTTT
CASSEAGAGNQPQHF